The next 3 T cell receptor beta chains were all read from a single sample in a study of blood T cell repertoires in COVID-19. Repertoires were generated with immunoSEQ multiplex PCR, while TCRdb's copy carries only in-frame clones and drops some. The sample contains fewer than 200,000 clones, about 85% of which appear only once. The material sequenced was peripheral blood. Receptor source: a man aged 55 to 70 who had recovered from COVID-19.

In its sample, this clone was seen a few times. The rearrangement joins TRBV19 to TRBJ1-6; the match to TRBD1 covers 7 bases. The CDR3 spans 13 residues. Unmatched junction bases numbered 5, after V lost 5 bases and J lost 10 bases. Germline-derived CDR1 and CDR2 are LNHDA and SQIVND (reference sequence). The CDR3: CASSRQGDSPLHF. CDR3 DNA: TGTGCCAGTAGTCGGCAGGGGGACTCACCCCTCCACTTT.

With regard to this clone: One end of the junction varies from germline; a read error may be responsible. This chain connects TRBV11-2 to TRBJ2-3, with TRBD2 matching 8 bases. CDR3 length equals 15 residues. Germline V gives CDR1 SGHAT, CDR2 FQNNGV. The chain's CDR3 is CASSLAGKLTDTQYF. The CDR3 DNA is TGTGCCAGCAGTTTAGCGGGGAAGCTCACAGATACGCAGTATTTT.

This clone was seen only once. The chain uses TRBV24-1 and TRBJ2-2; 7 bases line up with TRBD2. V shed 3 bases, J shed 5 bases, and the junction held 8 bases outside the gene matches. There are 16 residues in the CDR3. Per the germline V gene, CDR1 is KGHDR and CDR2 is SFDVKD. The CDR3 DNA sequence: TGTGCCACCAGTGATGGCGGGGGAAGTCGGACCGGGGAGCTGTTTTTT. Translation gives CATSDGGGSRTGELFF.